This T cell receptor (beta chain) emerged from a study of CD8 T cells in ankylosing spondylitis. Study outcomes and limitations: According to the report, clones linked to the disease were significantly enriched in matched synovial fluid samples taken from ankylosing spondylitis patients. Roughly 8 highly homologous variants formed a TCR beta motif that appeared characteristic of ankylosing spondylitis blood. Before this, some motif variants had been reported in reactive arthritis synovial fluid and blood.

Each TCR beta library was made by quantitative 5'-RACE that incorporated molecular barcodes. TCRdb redid the calling of the 5' RACE reads with MiXCR, one entry per CDR3 protein. This table has tens of thousands of distinct CDR3 sequences, under 30% appearing once. A word on this clonotype: The antigen is undetermined.

This sequence originates from a male donor with ankylosing spondylitis or in good health (not recorded which). The sample comprised blood, either unsorted or a sorted T cell fraction (not recorded which).

The CDR3 region is CSAREPQGGSGSINTDTQYF. DNA of the CDR3: TGCAGTGCTAGAGAACCCCAGGGGGGTAGCGGGAGTATCAACACAGATACGCAGTATTTT. This chain uses TRBV20-1 with TRBJ2-3; 9 positions match TRBD2. Germline CDR1 is DFQATT and CDR2 is SNEGSKA (reference sequence). The CDR3 has 20 amino acids. V was clipped by 0 bases and J by 2 bases; unmatched bases: 18.